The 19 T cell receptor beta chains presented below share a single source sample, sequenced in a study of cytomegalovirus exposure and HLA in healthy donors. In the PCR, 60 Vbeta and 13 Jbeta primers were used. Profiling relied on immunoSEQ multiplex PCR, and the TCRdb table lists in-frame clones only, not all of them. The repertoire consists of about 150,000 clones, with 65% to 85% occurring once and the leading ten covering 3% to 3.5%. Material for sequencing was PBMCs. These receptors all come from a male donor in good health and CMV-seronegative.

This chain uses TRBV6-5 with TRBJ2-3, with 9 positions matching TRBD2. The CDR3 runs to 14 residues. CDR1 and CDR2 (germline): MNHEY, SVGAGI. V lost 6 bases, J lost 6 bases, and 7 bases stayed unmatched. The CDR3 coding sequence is TGTGCCAGCAGGGGCGGGGGGGCCGTGGATACGCAGTATTTT. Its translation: CASRGGGAVDTQYF.

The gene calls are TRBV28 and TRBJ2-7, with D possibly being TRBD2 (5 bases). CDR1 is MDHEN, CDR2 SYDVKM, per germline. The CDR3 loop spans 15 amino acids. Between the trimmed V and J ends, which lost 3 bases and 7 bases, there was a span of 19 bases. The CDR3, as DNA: TGTGCCAGCAGTTTTGCACCCGGGATCCTGAGGGAGCAGTACTTC. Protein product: CASSFAPGILREQYF.

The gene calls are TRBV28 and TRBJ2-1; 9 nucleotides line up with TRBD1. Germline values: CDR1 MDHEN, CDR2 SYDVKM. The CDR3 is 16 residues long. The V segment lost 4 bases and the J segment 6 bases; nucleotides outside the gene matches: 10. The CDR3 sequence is CASSSRSTGGRNEQFF. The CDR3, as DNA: TGTGCCAGCAGTTCCCGATCGACAGGGGGGCGCAATGAGCAGTTCTTC.

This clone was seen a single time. The chain's CDR3 is CASSSSRVLSGNTIYF. The CDR3 nucleotides are TGTGCCAGCAGCTCAAGCAGGGTCCTCTCTGGAAACACCATATATTTT. The V call is TRBV7-9, the J call TRBJ1-3, with D possibly TRBD1 on 5 matching bases. The CDR3 has 16 amino acids. Trimming shortened V by 4 bases and J by 0 bases, and 13 bases separated the two germline ends. The germline CDR1 and CDR2 sequences are SEHNR and FQNEAQ (reference sequence).

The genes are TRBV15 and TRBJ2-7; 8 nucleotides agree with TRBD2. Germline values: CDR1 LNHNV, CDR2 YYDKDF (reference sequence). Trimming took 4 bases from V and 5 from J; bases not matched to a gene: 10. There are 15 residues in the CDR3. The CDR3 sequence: CATSKEREGTDEQYF. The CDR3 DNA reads TGTGCCACCAGCAAGGAACGGGAGGGCACCGACGAGCAGTACTTC.

The CDR3 region is CASKEGRENEQYF. The CDR3 DNA is TGTGCCAGCAAGGAGGGCAGGGAAAACGAGCAGTACTTC. The rearrangement joins TRBV6-6 to TRBJ2-7; D might be TRBD2 (6 bases). The CDR3 is 13 residues long. Per the germline V gene, CDR1 is MNHNY and CDR2 is SVGAGI (reference sequence). The germline V and J ends were trimmed by 7 bases and 5 bases, with 15 bases remaining between them.

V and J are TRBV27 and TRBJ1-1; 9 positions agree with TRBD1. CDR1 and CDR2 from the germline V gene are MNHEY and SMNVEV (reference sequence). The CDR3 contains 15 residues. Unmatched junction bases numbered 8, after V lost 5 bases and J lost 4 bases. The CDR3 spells CASSPLTGGSTEAFF. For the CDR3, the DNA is TGTGCCAGCAGTCCCTTGACAGGGGGAAGCACTGAAGCTTTCTTT.

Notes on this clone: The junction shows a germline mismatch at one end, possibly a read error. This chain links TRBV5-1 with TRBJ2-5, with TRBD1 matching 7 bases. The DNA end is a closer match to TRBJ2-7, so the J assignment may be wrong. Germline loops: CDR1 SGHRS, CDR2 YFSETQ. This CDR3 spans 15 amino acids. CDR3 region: CAGSLGTVATGEQYF. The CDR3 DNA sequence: TGCGCCGGCAGCCTCGGGACAGTCGCTACGGGCGAGCAGTACTTC.

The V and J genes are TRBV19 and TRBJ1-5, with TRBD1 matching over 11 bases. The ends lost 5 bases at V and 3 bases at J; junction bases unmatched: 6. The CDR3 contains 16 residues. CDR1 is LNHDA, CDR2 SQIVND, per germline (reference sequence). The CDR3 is CASSVRDRGNNQPQHF. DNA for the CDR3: TGTGCCAGTAGTGTCCGGGACAGGGGGAACAATCAGCCCCAGCATTTT.

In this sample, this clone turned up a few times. The CDR3 reads CASSYGSGGYEQYF. In DNA form, the CDR3 reads TGTGCCAGCAGTTACGGCTCAGGGGGCTACGAGCAGTACTTC. The chain links TRBV6-5 to TRBJ2-7; 7 bases line up with TRBD1. There are 14 residues in the CDR3. With V trimmed by 2 bases and J by 3 bases, 4 bases remained unmatched. The germline V gene has CDR1 MNHEY and CDR2 SVGAGI.

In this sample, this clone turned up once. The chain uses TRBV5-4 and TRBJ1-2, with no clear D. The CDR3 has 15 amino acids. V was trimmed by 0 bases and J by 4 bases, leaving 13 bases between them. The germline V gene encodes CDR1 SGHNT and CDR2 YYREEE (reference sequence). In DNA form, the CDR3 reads TGTGCCAGCAGCTTGGCCAATGCGGGCGGCTATGGCTACACCTTC. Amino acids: CASSLANAGGYGYTF.

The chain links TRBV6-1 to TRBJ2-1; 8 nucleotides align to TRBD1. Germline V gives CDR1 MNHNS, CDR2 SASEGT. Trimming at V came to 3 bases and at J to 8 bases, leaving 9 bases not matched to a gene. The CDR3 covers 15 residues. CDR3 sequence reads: CASSEEAGGRYEQFF. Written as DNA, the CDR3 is TGTGCCAGCAGTGAGGAGGCAGGGGGCCGGTATGAGCAGTTCTTC.

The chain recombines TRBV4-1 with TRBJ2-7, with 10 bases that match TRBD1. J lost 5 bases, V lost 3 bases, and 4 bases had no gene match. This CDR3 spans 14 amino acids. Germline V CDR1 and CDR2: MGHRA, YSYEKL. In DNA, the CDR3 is TGCGCCAGCAGCCAGGGACAGGGGTTACACGAGCAGTACTTC. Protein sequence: CASSQGQGLHEQYF.

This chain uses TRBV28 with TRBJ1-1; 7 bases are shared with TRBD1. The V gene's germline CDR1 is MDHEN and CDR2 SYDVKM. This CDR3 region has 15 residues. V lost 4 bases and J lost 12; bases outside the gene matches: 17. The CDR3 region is CASSSPHNQGVGTFF. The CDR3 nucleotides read TGTGCCAGCAGTTCCCCTCATAATCAGGGGGTTGGTACTTTCTTT.

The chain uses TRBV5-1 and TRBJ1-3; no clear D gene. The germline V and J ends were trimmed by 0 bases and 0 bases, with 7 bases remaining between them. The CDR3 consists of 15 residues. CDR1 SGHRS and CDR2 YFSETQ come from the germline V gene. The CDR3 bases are TGCGCCAGCAGCTTGGGCGGGAACTCTGGAAACACCATATATTTT. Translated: CASSLGGNSGNTIYF. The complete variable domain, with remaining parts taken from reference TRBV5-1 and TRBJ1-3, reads KAGVTQTPRYLIKTRGQQVTLSCSPISGHRSVSWYQQTPGQGLQFLFEYFSETQRNKGNFPGRFSGRQFSNSRSEMNVSTLELGDSALYLCASSLGGNSGNTIYFGEGSWLTVV.

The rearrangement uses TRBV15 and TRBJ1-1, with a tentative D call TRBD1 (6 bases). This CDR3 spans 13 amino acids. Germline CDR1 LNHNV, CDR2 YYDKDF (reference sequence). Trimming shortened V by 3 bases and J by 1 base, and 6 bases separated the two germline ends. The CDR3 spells CATSRTGNTEAFF. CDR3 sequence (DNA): TGTGCCACCAGCAGGACAGGGAACACTGAAGCTTTCTTT.

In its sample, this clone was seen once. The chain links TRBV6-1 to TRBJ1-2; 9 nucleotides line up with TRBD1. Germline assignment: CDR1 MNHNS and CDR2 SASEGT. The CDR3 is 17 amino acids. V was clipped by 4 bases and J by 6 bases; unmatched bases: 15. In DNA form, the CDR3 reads TGTGCCAGCAGTGGATACGCCGGGACAGGGACGGGCGATGGCTACACCTTC. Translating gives CASSGYAGTGTGDGYTF.

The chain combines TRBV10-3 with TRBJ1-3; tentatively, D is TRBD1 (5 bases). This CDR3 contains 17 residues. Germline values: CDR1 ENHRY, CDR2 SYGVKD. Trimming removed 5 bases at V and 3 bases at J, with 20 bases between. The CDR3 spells CAISPQPNTGHGNTIYF. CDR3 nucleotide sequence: TGTGCCATCAGTCCCCAACCGAACACAGGTCATGGAAACACCATATATTTT.

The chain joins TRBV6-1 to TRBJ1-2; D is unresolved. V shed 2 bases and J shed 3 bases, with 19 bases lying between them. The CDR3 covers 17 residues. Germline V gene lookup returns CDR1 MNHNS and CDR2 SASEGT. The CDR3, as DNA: TGTGCCAGCAGTGAATCTAGACCGGGAGAGATAGACTATGGCTACACCTTC. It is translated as CASSESRPGEIDYGYTF.